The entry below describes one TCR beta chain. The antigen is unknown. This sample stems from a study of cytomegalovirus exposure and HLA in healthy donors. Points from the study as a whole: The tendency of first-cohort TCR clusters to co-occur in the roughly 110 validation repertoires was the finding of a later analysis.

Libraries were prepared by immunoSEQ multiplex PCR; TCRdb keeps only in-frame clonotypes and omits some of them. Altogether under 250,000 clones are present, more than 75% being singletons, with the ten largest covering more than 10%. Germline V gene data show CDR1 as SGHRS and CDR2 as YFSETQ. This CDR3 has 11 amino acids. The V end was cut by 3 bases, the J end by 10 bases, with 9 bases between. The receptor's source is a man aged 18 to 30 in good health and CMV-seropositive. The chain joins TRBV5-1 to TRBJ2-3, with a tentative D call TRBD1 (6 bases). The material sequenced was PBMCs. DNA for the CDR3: TGCGCCAGCAGCTCGCAGGGGCCGCAGTATTTT. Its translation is CASSSQGPQYF.